This T cell receptor (beta chain) was found in a study of CD8+ T cells in alopecia areata. For the study at large: For the treated group, dosing was oral tofacitinib at 5 to 10 mg twice daily. The protocol delivered tofacitinib for 6 to 18 months, then withdrew it for 6 months. Severity among treated patients was scored by the percentage of scalp area affected. Whole-study findings and limits: Under tofacitinib, numerous expanded lesional clonotypes remained detectable in scalp and blood.

Treatment denoted: oral pan-JAK inhibitor, 5-10 mg twice daily. The table lists this clone with a few counts. Its antigen is not identified. RNA extraction was followed by reverse transcription into cDNA, which acted as the sequencing template. Some clones are missing from TCRdb's copy, which holds only in-frame ones; the method was immunoSEQ multiplex PCR. This table has about 200,000 clones, 35% to 40% appearing once. This clonotype was obtained from a human donor with alopecia areata. Sample: CD4+ T cells sorted from blood, taken at approximately week 30, from a patient treated with tofacitinib.

The CDR3 DNA follows: TGTGCCAGCTCACCTACGACAGTAAATGAGCAGTTCTTC. It encodes CASSPTTVNEQFF. The chain uses TRBV18 and TRBJ2-1; TRBD1 is a possible D gene (5 bases). The length of the CDR3 is 13 residues. CDR1 is KGHSH, CDR2 LQKENI, per germline. V was cut by 3 bases and J by 7 bases, with 10 bases left in between.